The 14 T cell receptor beta chains listed next were all sequenced from one sample in a study of blood T cell repertoires in COVID-19. Generated by immunoSEQ multiplex PCR, the TCRdb table keeps only in-frame clones and is missing some. The sample lists fewer than 130,000 clones, around 83% seen once, with 2.1% in the top ten. The sample taken for sequencing was peripheral blood. The receptors here all came from a human donor in a cohort sampled during active COVID-19.

The CDR3, as DNA: TGTGCCAGCAGCTTTCTAGGGACAGGGGACACCGGGGAGCTGTTTTTT. Its translation is CASSFLGTGDTGELFF. J is TRBJ2-2 and V is TRBV5-4; 10 bases fit TRBD1. CDR3 length: 16 amino acids. The V gene's germline CDR1 is SGHNT and CDR2 YYREEE (reference sequence). Germline trimming cut 2 bases from V and 3 bases from J; bases unmatched to any gene: 4.

This chain connects TRBV7-2 to TRBJ1-6; possibly TRBD1 for D (6 bases). With 6 bases removed from V and 6 bases from J, the gap between germline ends came to 12 bases. Looked up from germline, CDR1 is SGHTA and CDR2 is FQGNSA. The length of the CDR3 is 14 residues. CDR3 sequence: CASREDSRNSPLHF. The CDR3 DNA reads TGTGCCAGCAGGGAGGACAGCCGTAATTCACCCCTCCACTTT.

J is TRBJ1-4 and V is TRBV4-1, with D maybe TRBD1 (5 bases). Germline V gives CDR1 MGHRA, CDR2 YSYEKL. CDR3 length equals 16 residues. V lost 5 bases and J lost 2, with 15 bases in between. The CDR3 loop reads CASSGVTAGTNEKLFF. The CDR3 nucleotides read TGCGCCAGCAGCGGTGTAACGGCAGGGACTAATGAAAAACTGTTTTTT.

V is TRBV5-1 and J is TRBJ1-1; the D is unclear. The V and J ends lost 0 bases and 8 bases respectively, with 14 bases between them. Per germline, CDR1 SGHRS and CDR2 YFSETQ. The CDR3 sequence is 14 residues long. CDR3 bases: TGCGCCAGCAGCTTGGGAGTCGCAGGCCGGGAAGCTTTCTTT. Translated, it gives CASSLGVAGREAFF.

This chain connects TRBV24-1 to TRBJ2-3, with 7 bases fitting TRBD1. The germline V gene has CDR1 KGHDR and CDR2 SFDVKD. V shed 3 bases, J shed 3 bases, and the junction held 2 bases outside the gene matches. The CDR3 is made up of 14 amino acids. This chain's CDR3 is CATSDARGTDTQYF. The CDR3 nucleotides read TGTGCCACCAGTGATGCCAGGGGGACAGATACGCAGTATTTT.

J is TRBJ2-5 and V is TRBV7-2; TRBD1 aligns across 10 bases. Trimming cost V 4 bases and J 5 bases; bases outside gene matches: 7. This CDR3 spans 15 amino acids. The germline gives CDR1 SGHTA, CDR2 FQGNSA. The CDR3 sequence: CASSSSTGGYETQYF. Written as DNA, the CDR3 is TGTGCCAGCAGCTCTTCGACAGGGGGCTATGAGACCCAGTACTTC.

The chain couples TRBV6-4 to TRBJ1-1; D gene uncertain. Trimming cost V 4 bases and J 2 bases, with 8 bases left between them. CDR1 is MRHNA and CDR2 is SNTAGT in the germline V gene. This CDR3 comprises 13 residues. The CDR3 sequence is CASSATLNTEAFF. DNA for the CDR3: TGTGCCAGCAGTGCCACCCTAAACACTGAAGCTTTCTTT.

This rearrangement joins TRBV9 to TRBJ1-2; the D is unclear. Germline CDR1 is SGDLS and CDR2 is YYNGEE. The CDR3 extends over 12 amino acids. Trimming took 4 bases from V and 5 from J, leaving 9 bases between them. CDR3 nucleotide sequence: TGTGCCAGCAGCCCCGCGGGTTATGGCTACACCTTC. Translated: CASSPAGYGYTF.

The V gene is TRBV5-6, the J gene TRBJ2-4, with D perhaps TRBD1 (5 bases). The CDR3 extends over 16 amino acids. Germline assignment: CDR1 SGHDT and CDR2 YYEEEE. Trimming cost V 3 bases and J 0 bases, with 13 bases left between them. The CDR3 DNA reads TGTGCCAGCAGCTCTATAGGGGTTCTAGCCAAAAACATTCAGTACTTC. This encodes CASSSIGVLAKNIQYF.

The chain uses TRBV4-1 and TRBJ2-2, with a possible D match to TRBD1 (5 bases). V dropped 0 bases and J dropped 5 bases, with 10 bases sitting between them. In germline, CDR1 is MGHRA, CDR2 YSYEKL. The CDR3 runs 15 residues. For the CDR3, the DNA is TGCGCCAGCAGCCAAGATTGGCAGGGTACCGGGGAGCTGTTTTTT. Translating gives CASSQDWQGTGELFF.

The chain employs TRBV6-2 or TRBV6-3 and TRBJ1-5, with D perhaps matching TRBD1 (5 bases). The CDR3 extends over 13 amino acids. CDR1 MNHEY and CDR2 SVGEGT come from the germline V gene. V dropped 6 bases and J dropped 5 bases, with 11 bases sitting between them. The CDR3 sequence: CASSRGTYQPQHF. The CDR3 coding sequence is TGTGCCAGCAGCCGCGGGACTTATCAGCCCCAGCATTTT.

The CDR3 nucleotides are TGTGCCAGCAGTGTAAACAGAAACACCGGGGAGCTGTTTTTT. Translation gives CASSVNRNTGELFF. The chain employs TRBV6-4 and TRBJ2-2; D not resolved. The germline V gene has CDR1 MRHNA and CDR2 SNTAGT. The ends were cut back, 4 bases at V and 2 bases at J, with 8 bases in the middle. CDR3 size: 14 residues.

The chain joins TRBV6-4 to TRBJ2-7; D is undetermined. This CDR3 has 13 amino acids. Germline CDR1 is MRHNA and CDR2 is SNTAGT. V was cut by 6 bases and J by 3 bases, with 12 bases left in between. CDR3 sequence: CASRKILNYEQYF. The CDR3 nucleotides are TGTGCCAGCAGAAAAATTTTAAACTACGAGCAGTACTTC.

The chain is built from TRBV7-6 and TRBJ2-3; TRBD1 matches at 8 bases. The J segment lost 11 bases and the V segment lost 7 bases, leaving 14 bases of the junction unmatched. This CDR3 contains 14 residues. Per the germline V gene, CDR1 is SGHVS and CDR2 is FNYEAQ. The CDR3 here is CASTHFQTGGRQYF. For the CDR3, the DNA is TGTGCCAGCACCCACTTTCAAACAGGGGGGAGGCAGTATTTT.